Listed here is a single T cell receptor (beta chain). Trimming removed 0 bases at V and 8 bases at J, with 19 bases between. This CDR3 contains 15 residues. Looked up from germline, CDR1 is SQVTM and CDR2 is ANQGSEA. This PCR relied on a set of 60 Vbeta primers and 13 Jbeta primers. Measured with immunoSEQ multiplex PCR; TCRdb has only the in-frame clones, and not every one. The sample lists approximately 150,000 clones; around 79% were seen once. The data were taken from a study of cytomegalovirus exposure and HLA in healthy donors. The chain is built from TRBV29-1 and TRBJ1-1, with a possible D match to TRBD1 (6 bases). The TCR sequence derives from a woman in her twenties or thirties in good health and CMV-seronegative. Sequencing was performed on PBMCs. CDR3 in amino acids: CSVEDGLVGTREAFF. The CDR3 DNA is TGCAGCGTTGAAGACGGGTTAGTCGGGACAAGAGAAGCTTTCTTT. Combining the CDR3 with reference TRBV29-1 and TRBJ1-1 gives the whole variable domain SAVISQKPSRDICQRGTSLTIQCQVDSQVTMMFWYRQQPGQSLTLIATANQGSEATYESGFVIDKFPISRPNLTFSTLTVSNMSPEDSSIYLCSVEDGLVGTREAFFGQGTRLTVV.